This TCR beta chain was documented in a study of human T cells and chemical hapten exposure. Time point of the sample: patch test 2, 6 weeks after DPC sensitization. Treatment specified: therapeutic diphenylcyclopropenone sensitization with weekly scalp DPC. The V end was cut by 2 bases, the J end by 2 bases, with 13 bases between. The CDR3 is made up of 16 amino acids. Germline CDR1 and CDR2: MNHEY and SVGEGT. Via MiXCR, TCRdb re-called the RACE reads, giving one row per CDR3 protein. The sample contains tens of thousands of distinct CDR3 sequences, 9.5% to 13% of which appear only once. This clonotype was picked up many times.

This specimen consisted of whole blood, obtained in connection with sensitization to the hapten diphenylcyclopropenone (DPC). This TCR derives from a woman aged 25-40 years with alopecia areata. Some clones in this sample may be carry-over from other donors' samples. The V call is TRBV6-2 or TRBV6-3, the J call TRBJ1-5, with D unresolved. The CDR3 sequence: CASSYNPWWGNQPQHF. CDR3 in DNA: TGTGCCAGCAGTTACAACCCCTGGTGGGGCAATCAGCCCCAGCATTTT.